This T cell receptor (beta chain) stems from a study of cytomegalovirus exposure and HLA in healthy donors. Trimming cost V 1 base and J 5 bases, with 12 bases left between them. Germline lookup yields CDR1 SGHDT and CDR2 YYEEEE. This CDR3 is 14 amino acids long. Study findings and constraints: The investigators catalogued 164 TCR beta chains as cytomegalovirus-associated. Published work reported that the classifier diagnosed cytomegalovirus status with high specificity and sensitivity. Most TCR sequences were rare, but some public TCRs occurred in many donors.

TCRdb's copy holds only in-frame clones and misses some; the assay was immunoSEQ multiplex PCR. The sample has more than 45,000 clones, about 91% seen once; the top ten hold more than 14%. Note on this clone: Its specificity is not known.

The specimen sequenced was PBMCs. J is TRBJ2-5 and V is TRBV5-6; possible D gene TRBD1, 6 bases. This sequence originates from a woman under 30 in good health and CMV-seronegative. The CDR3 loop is CASSLQTGKETQYF. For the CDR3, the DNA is TGTGCCAGCAGCTTGCAAACAGGGAAGGAGACCCAGTACTTC.